A selection of T cell receptor beta chains follows, all from one sample in a study of blood T cell repertoires in COVID-19. Clones were sequenced by immunoSEQ multiplex PCR, and TCRdb holds only the in-frame ones, with some missing. The data contain 200,000 to 250,000 clones, around 86% of them singletons. The sample was PBMCs or T cells enriched from blood (not recorded which). The receptors originated from a man younger than 40 in a cohort exposed to, infected with or recovered from COVID-19 (not recorded which). Each CDR3 is given without its conserved first and last residue. Fields, in order: CDR3 protein, CDR3 length, V gene.

CDR3: ASSYSTGGATGELF
length: 14
V: TRBV6-6

CDR3: ASSPYMGQKNTEAF
length: 14
V: TRBV5-8

CDR3: ASNEGLNYEQY
length: 11
V: TRBV12-3/TRBV12-4

CDR3: ASSNRGQSYEQY
length: 12
V: TRBV19

CDR3: ASSPGLAGGLWRDEQF
length: 16
V: TRBV9

CDR3: ASSLQGNEKLF
length: 11
V: TRBV5-1

CDR3: ASSVRTTNEKLF
length: 12
V: TRBV11-2

CDR3: AIRRDSYEQY
length: 10
V: TRBV28

CDR3: ASRPREGGKETQY
length: 13
V: TRBV19

CDR3: ASSPRPTSGRYEQF
length: 14
V: TRBV11-2

CDR3: ASSQLDRTSSYEQY
length: 14
V: TRBV4-1

CDR3: ASSINRNNQPQH
length: 12
V: TRBV19

CDR3: ASSTESGTGNYNEQF
length: 15
V: TRBV10-1

CDR3: ASSESREYAF
length: 10
V: TRBV28

CDR3: ASRGVAGLGTEAF
length: 13
V: TRBV5-1

CDR3: ASSVVSTNQPQH
length: 12
V: TRBV27

CDR3: AGKGGQGGQPQH
length: 12
V: TRBV28

CDR3: ATTGGRDQPQH
length: 11
V: TRBV28

CDR3: ASSLGTGRHEKLF
length: 13
V: TRBV5-1

CDR3: ASSREGSNTGELF
length: 13
V: TRBV11-2

CDR3: ASTSGGLAAHNEQF
length: 14
V: TRBV5-8

CDR3: ASSPGTSGRGETQY
length: 14
V: TRBV18

CDR3: AISEVQGDRAEAF
length: 13
V: TRBV10-3

CDR3: ASSRAAASGSYEQY
length: 14
V: TRBV7-2

CDR3: ASSEAPLGTLYEQY
length: 14
V: TRBV2

CDR3: ATSPSGDSSSWPEAF
length: 15
V: TRBV15

CDR3: ASGLAEYNEQF
length: 11
V: TRBV9

CDR3: ASSPQGRNYGYT
length: 12
V: TRBV6-2/TRBV6-3

CDR3: ASSPSYEQY
length: 9
V: TRBV12-3/TRBV12-4

CDR3: ASSKGLAGGLTDTQY
length: 15
V: TRBV27

CDR3: ASSLRDRVRNEQF
length: 13
V: TRBV7-2

CDR3: AISETYPGTSGNNEQF
length: 16
V: TRBV10-3

CDR3: ASSIDRLGASGFTDTQY
length: 17
V: TRBV19

CDR3: ASNRATGDEQF
length: 11
V: TRBV9

CDR3: ASNPGGSSYNEQF
length: 13
V: TRBV19

CDR3: ASSIRLAASYEQY
length: 13
V: TRBV11-2

CDR3: ASSLRDISYEQY
length: 12
V: TRBV11-1

CDR3: ASTRTDGSAGGYT
length: 13
V: TRBV6-5

CDR3: ASSLRGPDTQY
length: 11
V: TRBV7-2

CDR3: ASSGRLGQGAQY
length: 12
V: TRBV2

CDR3: ASSSDLLRDREAVQSPLH
length: 18
V: TRBV5-1

CDR3: ASRRDAANEKLF
length: 12
V: TRBV6-5

CDR3: ASSGGQGMNTEAF
length: 13
V: TRBV9

CDR3: ASSSDLAGGTEQY
length: 13
V: TRBV11-2

CDR3: ASRDRLSYEQY
length: 11
V: TRBV28